The 2 T cell receptor beta chains listed next were all sequenced from one sample in a study of OX40 agonist ivuxolimab in advanced cancers. Preparation of the library involved the immunoSEQ multiplex PCR assay. TCRdb retrieved this table from immuneACCESS and kept in-frame rearrangements only. Not all clones are present; in checked studies, unresolved V genes account for under half, and no reason is known for the remainder. For this sample there are approximately 66,000 clones; around 89% appear just once. Around 0.5% of the sample is in the top ten clones. Sequenced here: CD4+ or CD8+ T cells sorted from blood, sampled in a trial of the OX40 agonist ivuxolimab. The receptors originated from an adult with an advanced solid tumor such as melanoma, head and neck, liver or kidney cancer.

The chain combines TRBV29-1 with TRBJ1-2; perhaps TRBD1 as D (6 bases). This CDR3 has 15 residues. Germline lookup yields CDR1 SQVTM and CDR2 ANQGSEA. The germline V and J ends were trimmed by 1 base and 7 bases, with 19 bases remaining between them. The CDR3 reads CSVEVGQGVRGGYTF. In DNA, the CDR3 is TGCAGCGTTGAAGTGGGTCAGGGTGTCAGGGGTGGCTACACCTTC.

The chain employs TRBV6-5 and TRBJ2-5, with 8 positions matching TRBD2. The CDR3 is made up of 13 amino acids. The J segment lost 4 bases and the V segment lost 7 bases, leaving 5 bases of the junction unmatched. Germline V gene lookup returns CDR1 MNHEY and CDR2 SVGAGI. The CDR3 protein is CASTQRGSETQYF. As DNA, the CDR3 is TGTGCCAGCACCCAGCGGGGGTCAGAGACCCAGTACTTC.